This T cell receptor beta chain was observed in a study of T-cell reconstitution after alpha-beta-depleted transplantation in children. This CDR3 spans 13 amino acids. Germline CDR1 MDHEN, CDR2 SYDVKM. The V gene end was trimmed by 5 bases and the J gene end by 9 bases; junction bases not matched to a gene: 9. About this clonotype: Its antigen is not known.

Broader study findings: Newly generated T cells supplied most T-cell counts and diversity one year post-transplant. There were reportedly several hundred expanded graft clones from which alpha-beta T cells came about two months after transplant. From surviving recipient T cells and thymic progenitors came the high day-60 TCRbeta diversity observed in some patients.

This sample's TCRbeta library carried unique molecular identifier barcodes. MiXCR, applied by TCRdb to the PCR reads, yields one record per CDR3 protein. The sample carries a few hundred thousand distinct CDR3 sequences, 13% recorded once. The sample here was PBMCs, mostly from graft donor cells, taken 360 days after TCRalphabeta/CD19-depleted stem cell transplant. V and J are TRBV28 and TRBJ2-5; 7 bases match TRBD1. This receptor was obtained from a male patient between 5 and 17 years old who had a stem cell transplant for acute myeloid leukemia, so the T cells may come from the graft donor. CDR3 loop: CASSSGTRGPQYF. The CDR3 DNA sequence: TGTGCCAGCAGTAGCGGAACAAGGGGGCCCCAGTACTTC.